This entry concerns a single TCR beta chain. The antigen is not known. The CDR3 is 14 amino acids. From germline, CDR1 is MGHRA and CDR2 YSYEKL. Trimming stripped 5 bases from V and 10 bases from J, with 15 bases between. The data were taken from a study of graft-versus-host responses after intestinal transplantation. On the study more broadly: Tacrolimus plus steroids were given to all recipients for 3 to 4 years, preceded by anti-thymocyte globulin induction. Study findings and constraints: Early HvG declines after transplant were associated with peak circulating GvH clone levels. When patients had graft-donor T cell macrochimerism, their allografts held high graft-versus-host to host-versus-graft clonal ratios.

Generated by immunoSEQ multiplex PCR, the TCRdb table keeps only in-frame clones and is missing some. The sample has around 100,000 clones, roughly nine tenths seen once. This clonotype was obtained from a human donor who was the organ donor for an intestinal transplant. The rearrangement links TRBV4-1 to TRBJ1-6; D is unclear. The sample here was unstimulated CD4+ T cells sorted from spleen or lymph node cells, taken before transplant. As DNA, the CDR3 is TGCGCCAGCAGCTATGGATCGGAGCACTCACCCCTCCACTTT. It yields the protein CASSYGSEHSPLHF.